This TCR beta chain was obtained from a study of CXCR3-negative and CXCR3-positive naive CD8 T cells. For the study at large: Collectively, the libraries yielded 140 million or so TRB reads in total, at about 1.5 +/- 0.3 million per library.

Germline values: CDR1 MNHEY, CDR2 SVGAGI. There are 14 residues in the CDR3. The authors prepared UMI-labeled TRB cDNA libraries by 5' RACE. TCRdb re-analyzed the 5' RACE reads; it lists each CDR3 protein once, without DNA. Its table records roughly 86,000 distinct CDR3 sequences. Input material: naive CXCR3- CD8+ T cells from blood. The sample's subset: CD45RO-CCR7+CD27+CD95- naive CD8+ T cells lacking CXCR3 (TNR3-). The rearrangement joins TRBV6-5 to TRBJ2-1; TCRdb calls TRBD2, which cannot be checked without DNA. This receptor was identified in a human donor in good health. Some clones in this sample may be carry-over from other donors' samples. The CDR3 loop is CASSSAAGSNEQFF.